These T cell receptor beta chains were read from a single sample in a study of blood T cell repertoires in COVID-19. This table comes from immunoSEQ multiplex PCR, and its TCRdb copy is limited to in-frame clones, with some not included. Here the sample spans some 45,000 clones, approximately 93% being singletons. Material for sequencing was peripheral blood. Source of these receptors: a man in his sixties with COVID-19, enrolled during active disease. The CDR3 runs from the conserved cysteine through the conserved F or W. The D gene is left open where the match is weak. Clone size, where shown, is once, few, many, or a class for clones that have expanded.

>TRBD2|once|TRBV9|TRBJ2-7
CASSPLGLGYEQYF
TGTGCCAGCAGCCCTCTCGGACTAGGCTACGAGCAGTACTTC
>NA|NA|TRBV9|TRBJ2-7
CASSVDLASSYEQYF
TGTGCCAGCAGCGTAGATCTAGCGTCCTCCTACGAGCAGTACTTC
>NA|NA|TRBV7-2|TRBJ2-5
CASSLVSGPAAETQYF
TGTGCCAGCAGCTTAGTTAGCGGTCCGGCGGCAGAGACCCAGTACTTC
>NA|NA|TRBV5-5|TRBJ1-5
CASSHLGESNQPQHF
TGTGCCAGCAGCCACCTCGGGGAAAGCAATCAGCCCCAGCATTTT
>NA|few|TRBV12-3/TRBV12-4|TRBJ2-3
CASSATGTDTQYF
TGTGCCAGCAGCGCTACCGGGACAGATACGCAGTATTTT
>TRBD1|NA|TRBV11-2|TRBJ2-7
CASSLGQGAYEQYF
TGTGCCAGCAGCTTAGGACAGGGCGCCTACGAGCAGTACTTC
>NA|NA|TRBV6-1|TRBJ1-5
CASSEGRSQPQHF
TGTGCCAGCAGTGAAGGTCGTTCTCAGCCCCAGCATTTT
>NA|NA|TRBV2|TRBJ2-7
CASSENGYEQYF
TGTGCCAGCAGTGAAAACGGCTACGAGCAGTACTTC
>NA|NA|TRBV2|TRBJ2-2
CASNNGQLTGELFF
TGTGCCAGCAACAATGGACAGCTCACCGGGGAGCTGTTTTTT
>NA|NA|TRBV21-1|TRBJ2-4
CASSDTGTLTVLAKNIQYF
TGTGCCAGCAGCGACACCGGGACTCTCACCGTGCTAGCCAAAAACATTCAGTACTTC
>TRBD1|NA|TRBV6-7|TRBJ1-3
CASSFRGQGAIGNSGNTIYF
TGTGCCAGCAGTTTCAGGGGACAGGGGGCAATTGGGAACTCTGGAAACACCATATATTTT
>NA|NA|TRBV4-1|TRBJ1-6
CASSHLPGISYNSPLHF
TGCGCCAGCAGCCACTTGCCGGGGATCTCCTATAATTCACCCCTCCACTTT
>NA|NA|TRBV5-1|TRBJ2-2
CASSRFETGELFF
TGCGCCAGCAGCCGGTTTGAGACCGGGGAGCTGTTTTTT
>NA|NA|TRBV11-3|TRBJ1-2
CASSTPQVGGYTF
TGTGCCAGCAGCACACCGCAGGTAGGTGGCTACACCTTC
>TRBD2|NA|TRBV2|TRBJ2-1
CASSEALAGGQNEQFF
TGTGCCAGCAGTGAGGCCCTAGCGGGGGGCCAAAATGAGCAGTTCTTC
>TRBD1|NA|TRBV3-1/TRBV3-2|TRBJ1-2
CASSPGGGGGYTF
TGTGCCAGCAGCCCAGGGGGAGGAGGTGGCTACACCTTC
>NA|NA|TRBV5-4|TRBJ2-1
CASSLEFVGEQFF
TGTGCCAGCAGCTTAGAGTTTGTCGGTGAGCAGTTCTTC
>NA|NA|TRBV28|TRBJ2-3
CASLGADTQYF
TGTGCCAGTCTCGGGGCAGATACGCAGTATTTT
>NA|NA|TRBV2|TRBJ1-5
CASSGGSRNQPQHF
TGTGCCAGCTCTGGGGGGAGTCGCAATCAGCCCCAGCATTTT
>TRBD1|NA|TRBV27|TRBJ1-5
CASSLFFAGTGGVQPQHF
TGTGCCAGCAGTTTATTTTTTGCCGGGACAGGGGGCGTTCAGCCCCAGCATTTT
>TRBD2|NA|TRBV5-4|TRBJ2-1
CASSFGSGSSYNEQFF
TGTGCCAGCAGCTTCGGTAGCGGGAGTTCCTACAATGAGCAGTTCTTC
>TRBD2|NA|TRBV3-1/TRBV3-2|TRBJ2-1
CASSHWTSGRYNEQFF
TGTGCCAGCAGCCACTGGACTAGCGGAAGGTACAATGAGCAGTTCTTC
>NA|NA|TRBV9|TRBJ2-6
CASSVVVSGANVLTF
TGTGCCAGCAGCGTAGTAGTCTCTGGGGCCAACGTCCTGACTTTC
>TRBD1|few|TRBV6-5|TRBJ1-2
CASSSLGTDLDGYTF
TGTGCCAGCAGTTCCCTCGGGACAGATCTCGATGGCTACACCTTC
>NA|NA|TRBV5-8|TRBJ2-7
CASSLDLASDEQYF
TGTGCCAGCAGCTTGGACCTAGCCTCGGACGAGCAGTACTTC
>TRBD1|NA|TRBV19|TRBJ1-6
CASSPGTGGYSPLHF
TGTGCCAGTAGTCCCGGGACAGGAGGATATTCACCCCTCCACTTT
>TRBD1|NA|TRBV7-9|TRBJ1-4
CASSLIQLTGVDEKLFF
TGTGCCAGCAGCCTCATACAACTGACAGGGGTGGATGAAAAACTGTTTTTT
>NA|NA|TRBV2|TRBJ2-5
CATTVIQETQYF
TGTGCCACCACAGTGATCCAAGAGACCCAGTACTTC
>TRBD2|NA|TRBV18|TRBJ2-5
CASSPGLAGVETQYF
TGTGCCAGCTCACCTGGACTAGCGGGGGTAGAGACCCAGTACTTC
>TRBD1|few|TRBV29-1|TRBJ1-1
CSVEVTTGITEAFF
TGCAGCGTTGAAGTAACGACAGGGATCACTGAAGCTTTCTTT
>NA|once|TRBV6-5|TRBJ1-5
CASSHSNQPQHF
TGTGCCAGCAGCCATAGCAATCAGCCCCAGCATTTT
>TRBD2|NA|TRBV2|TRBJ2-1
CASSQREVNEQFF
TGTGCCAGCAGTCAGCGGGAGGTCAATGAGCAGTTCTTC
>NA|NA|TRBV11-3|TRBJ1-5
CASSLAQGGQPQHF
TGTGCCAGCAGCCTCGCGCAGGGAGGTCAGCCCCAGCATTTT
>TRBD1|NA|TRBV11-2|TRBJ2-7
CASSSGWTGALVFYEQYF
TGTGCCAGCAGCTCGGGGTGGACAGGGGCCTTAGTCTTCTACGAGCAGTACTTC
>TRBD1|NA|TRBV5-8|TRBJ1-4
CASSTGQRNEKLFF
TGTGCCAGCAGCACGGGACAGCGTAATGAAAAACTGTTTTTT
>TRBD1|few|TRBV6-5|TRBJ1-3
CASSLWTGSNTIYF
TGTGCCAGCAGTCTATGGACAGGCTCGAACACCATATATTTT
>TRBD2|NA|TRBV5-4|TRBJ2-7
CASSSGTSGRSSYEQYF
TGTGCCAGCAGCTCGGGGACTAGCGGGCGGAGCTCCTACGAGCAGTACTTC
>TRBD1|NA|TRBV5-1|TRBJ1-2
CASSLDGTGKSYGYTF
TGCGCCAGCAGCTTGGATGGGACAGGGAAGAGCTATGGCTACACCTTC
>TRBD2|NA|TRBV5-1|TRBJ2-1
CASSLDLAGGISSYNEQFF
TGCGCCAGCAGCTTGGACCTAGCGGGAGGAATTAGCTCCTACAATGAGCAGTTCTTC
>NA|NA|TRBV7-3|TRBJ2-3
CASSSQGTDTQYF
TGTGCCAGCAGCTCCCAGGGCACAGATACGCAGTATTTT
>TRBD1|NA|TRBV5-1|TRBJ2-2
CASSDGTGTGELFF
TGCGCCAGCAGCGACGGGACAGGGACCGGGGAGCTGTTTTTT
>NA|NA|TRBV6-4|TRBJ2-2
CASSVGAAGELFF
TGTGCCAGCAGTGTGGGGGCGGCCGGGGAGCTGTTTTTT
>NA|NA|TRBV5-1|TRBJ1-2
CASSLDGTPGSYGYTF
TGCGCCAGCAGCTTGGACGGGACACCCGGGTCCTATGGCTACACCTTC
>NA|NA|TRBV19|TRBJ2-2
CASSIGANTGELFF
TGTGCCAGTAGTATCGGGGCGAACACCGGGGAGCTGTTTTTT
>TRBD2|NA|TRBV28|TRBJ2-1
CASEKSGRTNEQFF
TGTGCCAGCGAAAAAAGCGGGAGGACGAATGAGCAGTTCTTC
>NA|NA|TRBV7-6|TRBJ1-4
CASSLIVSQEITQDYNEKLFF
TGTGCCAGCAGCTTAATTGTGTCCCAGGAAATTACGCAGGACTATAATGAAAAACTGTTTTTT
>TRBD1|NA|TRBV19|TRBJ1-5
CASSLLRDRGHQPQHF
TGTGCCAGTAGCCTCCTCCGGGACAGGGGGCATCAGCCCCAGCATTTT
>TRBD1|NA|TRBV10-1|TRBJ2-2
CASASQGTGELFF
TGCGCCAGTGCCTCACAGGGGACCGGGGAGCTGTTTTTT
>TRBD2|NA|TRBV5-1|TRBJ2-3
CASRSGTSGVTDTQYF
TGCGCCAGCCGATCCGGGACTAGCGGGGTTACAGATACGCAGTATTTT
>TRBD2|NA|TRBV25-1|TRBJ2-2
CASTGSGAGELFF
TGTGCCAGCACAGGGAGCGGGGCCGGGGAGCTGTTTTTT
>NA|NA|TRBV21-1|TRBJ1-5
CASSKGSGGHCQPQHF
TGTGCCAGCAGCAAAGGTTCAGGGGGTCATTGTCAGCCCCAGCATTTT
>NA|NA|TRBV23-1|TRBJ1-3
CASSHPDKSPGNTIYF
TGCGCCAGCAGTCACCCGGACAAGAGTCCAGGAAACACCATATATTTT
>NA|once|TRBV28|TRBJ1-1
CASPGQTGGAFF
TGTGCCAGCCCTGGACAGACGGGGGGAGCTTTCTTT
>TRBD1|NA|TRBV27|TRBJ2-1
CASTLLEGGARFSYNEQFF
TGTGCCAGCACCCTACTGGAAGGGGGCGCGAGGTTTTCCTACAATGAGCAGTTCTTC
>NA|NA|TRBV28|TRBJ1-5
CASSPLGVTNQPQHF
TGTGCCAGCAGCCCCCTCGGGGTGACCAATCAGCCCCAGCATTTT